A single sample is the source of the 10 T cell receptor beta chains below, sequenced in a study of OX40 agonist ivuxolimab in advanced cancers. Profiled with immunoSEQ multiplex PCR; TCRdb holds only in-frame clones, not every one. This table has about 80,000 clones, roughly 90% appearing once. The sample here was CD4+ or CD8+ T cells sorted from blood, taken in a trial of the OX40 agonist ivuxolimab. Every receptor here comes from an adult with an advanced solid tumor such as melanoma, head and neck, liver or kidney cancer.

The chain recombines TRBV7-2 with TRBJ2-1, with 11 bases identical to TRBD2. The CDR3 spans 15 residues. Germline lookup yields CDR1 SGHTA and CDR2 FQGNSA. J lost 3 bases, V lost 6 bases, and 4 bases had no gene match. The CDR3 coding sequence is TGTGCCAGCAGACAACTAGCGGGAGTCTACAATGAGCAGTTCTTC. It translates to CASRQLAGVYNEQFF.

This rearrangement joins TRBV28 to TRBJ1-6; TRBD1 aligns across 11 bases. The germline CDR1 and CDR2 sequences are MDHEN and SYDVKM. The CDR3 is 14 amino acids. V dropped 4 bases and J dropped 9; count of bases not matched to a gene: 2. The CDR3 DNA reads TGTGCCAGCAGTTGGACAGGGGGCTTTTCACCCCTCCACTTT. Translating gives CASSWTGGFSPLHF.

A single count supports this clone. This sequence joins TRBV7-2 and TRBJ1-4; TRBD1 aligns across 7 bases. Germline V gene sequence: CDR1 SGHTA, CDR2 FQGNSA. The CDR3 covers 16 residues. With 1 base clipped from V and 7 bases from J, the junction kept 9 bases outside the gene matches. DNA of the CDR3: TGTGCCAGCAGCTTAGGGCCGACAGGGTGGAGTGAAAAACTGTTTTTT. Amino acids: CASSLGPTGWSEKLFF. The whole variable domain, remainder taken from reference TRBV7-2 and TRBJ1-4, is GAGVSQSPSNKVTEKGKDVELRCDPISGHTALYWYRQSLGQGLEFLIYFQGNSAPDKSGLPSDRFSAERTGGSVSTLTIQRTQQEDSAVYLCASSLGPTGWSEKLFFGSGTQLSVL.

This chain joins TRBV10-3 and TRBJ1-1, with D maybe TRBD1 (6 bases). V dropped 6 bases and J dropped 3 bases, with 17 bases sitting between them. Germline assignment: CDR1 ENHRY and CDR2 SYGVKD. The CDR3 covers 15 residues. The CDR3 spells CAIRRLSGVDTEAFF. The CDR3 coding sequence is TGTGCCATCAGGCGCTTGTCAGGGGTTGACACTGAAGCTTTCTTT.

The V and J genes are TRBV9 and TRBJ1-2; 7 positions agree with TRBD1. V was clipped by 3 bases and J by 3 bases; unmatched bases: 11. Germline CDR1 is SGDLS and CDR2 is YYNGEE. This CDR3 has 16 residues. The CDR3 bases are TGTGCCAGCAGCGCCGTCCTTTCCGGGACAGACTATGGCTACACCTTC. Protein: CASSAVLSGTDYGYTF. The full variable domain, its missing parts supplied by reference TRBV9 and TRBJ1-2, is DSGVTQTPKHLITATGQRVTLRCSPRSGDLSVYWYQQSLDQGLQFLIQYYNGEERAKGNILERFSAQQFPDLHSELNLSSLELGDSALYFCASSAVLSGTDYGYTFGSGTRLTVV.

The rearrangement uses TRBV6-7 and TRBJ2-7; the match to TRBD1 covers 8 bases. TRBV6-7 is annotated as an ORF whose role is uncertain. This CDR3 is 18 amino acids long. J lost 2 bases, V lost 7 bases, and 19 bases had no gene match. The chain's CDR3 is CASNPDRGGNGTPYEQYF. CDR3 DNA: TGTGCCAGCAACCCCGACAGGGGTGGTAACGGGACCCCCTACGAGCAGTACTTC.

The rearrangement uses TRBV5-6 and TRBJ2-7, with 9 bases fitting TRBD2. This CDR3 is built from 14 residues. The germline gives CDR1 SGHDT, CDR2 YYEEEE. With V trimmed by 2 bases and J by 6 bases, 6 bases remained unmatched. The CDR3 DNA follows: TGTGCCAGCAGCTTAGTGGCTAGCGGGGTCGAGCAGTACTTC. Its protein product is CASSLVASGVEQYF.

The CDR3 region is CASKRWGSNQPQHF. Written as DNA, the CDR3 is TGTGCCAGCAAGCGATGGGGTAGCAATCAGCCCCAGCATTTT. The chain is built from TRBV6-5 and TRBJ1-5; D not resolved. There are 14 residues in the CDR3. Germline assignment: CDR1 MNHEY and CDR2 SVGAGI. The V and J ends lost 7 bases and 0 bases respectively, with 10 bases between them.

The V and J genes are TRBV7-8 and TRBJ1-3, with D possibly matching TRBD1 (6 bases). The CDR3 totals 14 residues. The germline gives CDR1 SGHVS, CDR2 FQNEAQ. V was cut by 5 bases and J by 4 bases, with 12 bases left in between. CDR3 protein: CASSGAGQGNTIYF. The DNA of the CDR3 is TGTGCCAGCAGCGGAGCGGGACAAGGAAACACCATATATTTT.

The rearrangement links TRBV18 to TRBJ2-5; D may be TRBD1 or TRBD2 (5 bases each). This CDR3 contains 14 residues. Trimming took 2 bases from V and 3 from J, leaving 10 bases between them. The germline V gene has CDR1 KGHSH and CDR2 LQKENI. CDR3 bases: TGTGCCAGCTCACCATACCGGGACGAAGAGACCCAGTACTTC. Encoded protein: CASSPYRDEETQYF. The variable domain in full, with the rest retrieved from reference TRBV18 and TRBJ2-5, is NAGVMQNPRHLVRRRGQEARLRCSPMKGHSHVYWYRQLPEEGLKFMVYLQKENIIDESGMPKERFSAEFPKEGPSILRIQQVVRGDSAAYFCASSPYRDEETQYFGPGTRLLVL.